Listed below are T cell receptor beta chains from one sample, sequenced in a study of a mutant IDH1 vaccine in newly diagnosed glioma. Sequencing was performed with immunoSEQ multiplex PCR; in TCRdb, only in-frame clones are kept and a portion is missing. The table shows 60,000 or so clones, with about 89% occurring only once. Which antigens these TCRs recognize remains unknown. Source: PBMCs, taken from a glioma patient whose treatment included an IDH1 peptide vaccine. Receptors originate from a man in his forties or fifties with glioma. Each CDR3 is given with its conserved first and last residue. A D gene is named only where the DNA matches it firmly. Expanded clones are given a class, and other clones once, few, many or no size at all.

CDR3 protein: CASSFGDTYTEAFF
CDR3 DNA: TGTGCCAGCAGCTTTGGGGACACCTACACTGAAGCTTTCTTT
J gene: TRBJ1-1
clone size: -
D gene: -
V gene: TRBV7-2

CDR3 protein: CASSLYGGSEPQHF
CDR3 DNA: TGTGCCAGCAGCTTGTATGGAGGGTCTGAGCCCCAGCATTTT
J gene: TRBJ1-5
clone size: -
D gene: -
V gene: TRBV5-5

CDR3 protein: CASSPPEQIGTDTQYF
CDR3 DNA: TGTGCCAGCTCACCACCGGAACAGATCGGCACAGATACGCAGTATTTT
J gene: TRBJ2-3
clone size: -
D gene: -
V gene: TRBV18

CDR3 protein: CASNPTGLSIGYTF
CDR3 DNA: TGCGCCAGCAATCCCACAGGGTTGTCGATTGGCTACACCTTC
J gene: TRBJ1-2
clone size: once
D gene: -
V gene: TRBV10-2

CDR3 protein: CASSYSTVAKNIQYF
CDR3 DNA: TGTGCCAGCAGTTATTCTACCGTCGCCAAAAACATTCAGTACTTC
J gene: TRBJ2-4
clone size: -
D gene: -
V gene: TRBV6-6

CDR3 protein: CASSLTGTFLKPQHF
CDR3 DNA: TGTGCCAGCAGCCTGACAGGTACCTTCCTTAAGCCCCAGCATTTT
J gene: TRBJ1-5
clone size: -
D gene: -
V gene: TRBV6-5

CDR3 protein: CASSRGGPMNTEAFF
CDR3 DNA: TGTGCCAGCAGCCGGGGGGGACCCATGAACACTGAAGCTTTCTTT
J gene: TRBJ1-1
clone size: -
D gene: -
V gene: TRBV7-9

CDR3 protein: CASSPGQGPNTGELFF
CDR3 DNA: TGTGCCAGTAGTCCCGGACAGGGACCGAACACCGGGGAGCTGTTTTTT
J gene: TRBJ2-2
clone size: -
D gene: TRBD1
V gene: TRBV19

CDR3 protein: CASSPASYEQYF
CDR3 DNA: TGTGCCAGCTCACCCGCCTCCTACGAGCAGTACTTC
J gene: TRBJ2-7
clone size: once
D gene: -
V gene: TRBV18

CDR3 protein: CASSPGQGPHLQSQHF
CDR3 DNA: TGTGCCAGCAGCCCCGGACAGGGCCCACACTTACAGTCCCAGCATTTT
J gene: TRBJ1-5
clone size: -
D gene: TRBD1
V gene: TRBV28

CDR3 protein: CASSFSDIFTGELFF
CDR3 DNA: TGTGCCAGTAGTTTCTCGGATATATTCACCGGGGAGCTGTTTTTT
J gene: TRBJ2-2
clone size: -
D gene: -
V gene: TRBV19

CDR3 protein: CASSLRWGQGTTEAFF
CDR3 DNA: TGTGCCAGCAGTTTAAGGTGGGGGCAGGGTACCACTGAAGCTTTCTTT
J gene: TRBJ1-1
clone size: once
D gene: -
V gene: TRBV27

CDR3 protein: CATSRDMTGPTSGNTIYF
CDR3 DNA: TGTGCCACCAGCAGAGACATGACAGGGCCAACCTCTGGAAACACCATATATTTT
J gene: TRBJ1-3
clone size: -
D gene: TRBD1
V gene: TRBV15

CDR3 protein: CASSPSGALIYGYTF
CDR3 DNA: TGTGCCAGCAGCCCGTCTGGGGCCCTTATCTATGGCTACACCTTC
J gene: TRBJ1-2
clone size: -
D gene: -
V gene: TRBV7-9

CDR3 protein: CASSLIAGSDTGELFF
CDR3 DNA: TGTGCCAGCAGCCTAATAGCGGGGAGCGACACCGGGGAGCTGTTTTTT
J gene: TRBJ2-2
clone size: few
D gene: TRBD2
V gene: TRBV5-4

CDR3 protein: CASRLQGSGANQPQHF
CDR3 DNA: TGTGCCAGCAGGCTACAGGGATCCGGGGCAAATCAGCCCCAGCATTTT
J gene: TRBJ1-5
clone size: -
D gene: -
V gene: TRBV28

CDR3 protein: CASSIRFPGELFF
CDR3 DNA: TGTGCCAGTAGTATACGTTTTCCCGGGGAGCTGTTTTTT
J gene: TRBJ2-2
clone size: -
D gene: -
V gene: TRBV19

CDR3 protein: CATSSVVLGGSYEQYF
CDR3 DNA: TGTGCCACCAGCAGTGTAGTTCTAGGGGGGAGCTACGAGCAGTACTTC
J gene: TRBJ2-7
clone size: -
D gene: -
V gene: TRBV15

CDR3 protein: CASSLVAGGVDTQYF
CDR3 DNA: TGCGCCAGCAGCTTGGTCGCAGGCGGAGTTGATACGCAGTATTTT
J gene: TRBJ2-3
clone size: -
D gene: -
V gene: TRBV5-1

CDR3 protein: CASSSSGVGTNYGYTF
CDR3 DNA: TGCGCCAGCAGCTCGTCAGGGGTCGGGACTAACTATGGCTACACCTTC
J gene: TRBJ1-2
clone size: -
D gene: -
V gene: TRBV5-1

CDR3 protein: CASSQENRGLWQPQHF
CDR3 DNA: TGCGCCAGCAGCCAAGAAAACAGGGGGCTATGGCAGCCCCAGCATTTT
J gene: TRBJ1-5
clone size: few
D gene: TRBD1
V gene: TRBV4-1

CDR3 protein: CASSLVQGLLSYTF
CDR3 DNA: TGTGCCAGCAGTTTGGTACAGGGATTGTTGAGCTACACCTTC
J gene: TRBJ1-2
clone size: -
D gene: -
V gene: TRBV28

CDR3 protein: CATSRPGLAYNEQFF
CDR3 DNA: TGTGCCACCAGCAGACCGGGACTAGCATACAATGAGCAGTTCTTC
J gene: TRBJ2-1
clone size: -
D gene: TRBD2
V gene: TRBV15

CDR3 protein: CASSKANTEAFF
CDR3 DNA: TGTGCCAGTAGTAAAGCGAACACTGAAGCTTTCTTT
J gene: TRBJ1-1
clone size: -
D gene: -
V gene: TRBV19

CDR3 protein: CASSPPRVATNEKLFF
CDR3 DNA: TGTGCCAGCAGCCCCCCCAGGGTTGCAACTAATGAAAAACTGTTTTTT
J gene: TRBJ1-4
clone size: -
D gene: -
V gene: TRBV7-2

CDR3 protein: CASSPSGGGKQFF
CDR3 DNA: TGTGCCAGCAGCCCTTCTGGGGGGGGAAAGCAGTTCTTC
J gene: TRBJ2-1
clone size: -
D gene: TRBD2
V gene: TRBV7-2

CDR3 protein: CASSVDGSEYNEQFF
CDR3 DNA: TGTGCCAGCAGCGTAGACGGGAGTGAGTACAATGAGCAGTTCTTC
J gene: TRBJ2-1
clone size: -
D gene: -
V gene: TRBV9

CDR3 protein: CASSFAPGPGREQFF
CDR3 DNA: TGTGCCAGCAGCTTCGCCCCCGGACCCGGGCGTGAGCAGTTCTTC
J gene: TRBJ2-1
clone size: -
D gene: -
V gene: TRBV5-5

CDR3 protein: CASSSSGTKETQYF
CDR3 DNA: TGTGCCAGCAGCTCCTCCGGGACGAAAGAGACCCAGTACTTC
J gene: TRBJ2-5
clone size: -
D gene: -
V gene: TRBV7-7

CDR3 protein: CASSPAGMEANVLTF
CDR3 DNA: TGTGCCAGCTCACCTGCGGGTATGGAGGCCAACGTCCTGACTTTC
J gene: TRBJ2-6
clone size: -
D gene: -
V gene: TRBV18

CDR3 protein: CASSPGTATLHQPQHF
CDR3 DNA: TGTGCCAGCAGTCCCGGGACAGCTACACTTCATCAGCCCCAGCATTTT
J gene: TRBJ1-5
clone size: few
D gene: TRBD1
V gene: TRBV28

CDR3 protein: CASSQDGSGTDTQYF
CDR3 DNA: TGCGCCAGCAGCCAAGATGGTAGCGGGACAGATACGCAGTATTTT
J gene: TRBJ2-3
clone size: -
D gene: TRBD2
V gene: TRBV4-1

CDR3 protein: CASSFDRGEGNEKLFF
CDR3 DNA: TGTGCCAGCAGTTTTGACCGGGGGGAGGGTAATGAAAAACTGTTTTTT
J gene: TRBJ1-4
clone size: -
D gene: -
V gene: TRBV6-5

CDR3 protein: CASSLNGAVPDTQYF
CDR3 DNA: TGTGCCAGCAGCTTAAACGGGGCGGTTCCAGATACGCAGTATTTT
J gene: TRBJ2-3
clone size: -
D gene: -
V gene: TRBV7-2

CDR3 protein: CASSLADGNTGELFF
CDR3 DNA: TGCGCCAGCAGCTTGGCCGACGGGAACACCGGGGAGCTGTTTTTT
J gene: TRBJ2-2
clone size: -
D gene: -
V gene: TRBV5-1

CDR3 protein: CASSPLLVPGELFF
CDR3 DNA: TGTGCCAGCAGCCCACTACTAGTTCCCGGGGAGCTGTTTTTT
J gene: TRBJ2-2
clone size: few
D gene: -
V gene: TRBV7-2

CDR3 protein: CAWSVLGSTDTQYF
CDR3 DNA: TGTGCCTGGAGTGTATTGGGCAGCACAGATACGCAGTATTTT
J gene: TRBJ2-3
clone size: -
D gene: -
V gene: TRBV30

CDR3 protein: CASSLNEVLEQYF
CDR3 DNA: TGTGCCAGCAGCTTAAATGAGGTTCTCGAGCAGTACTTC
J gene: TRBJ2-7
clone size: -
D gene: -
V gene: TRBV7-2

CDR3 protein: CASRGTGGQPQHF
CDR3 DNA: TGTGCCAGCAGGGGGACAGGGGGACAGCCCCAGCATTTT
J gene: TRBJ1-5
clone size: -
D gene: TRBD1
V gene: TRBV28

CDR3 protein: CASSLRGANTEAFF
CDR3 DNA: TGTGCCAGCAGTTTACGCGGGGCGAACACTGAAGCTTTCTTT
J gene: TRBJ1-1
clone size: -
D gene: -
V gene: TRBV27

CDR3 protein: CASSLDSSGWSEQYF
CDR3 DNA: TGCGCCAGCAGCTTGGATTCCAGCGGGTGGAGCGAGCAGTACTTC
J gene: TRBJ2-7
clone size: -
D gene: -
V gene: TRBV5-1

CDR3 protein: CASSPTGDPTDTQYF
CDR3 DNA: TGTGCCAGCAGCCCAACAGGGGACCCCACAGATACGCAGTATTTT
J gene: TRBJ2-3
clone size: -
D gene: TRBD1
V gene: TRBV7-6

CDR3 protein: CASSLMAWGNQPQHF
CDR3 DNA: TGTGCCAGCAGTTTAATGGCATGGGGGAATCAGCCCCAGCATTTT
J gene: TRBJ1-5
clone size: once
D gene: -
V gene: TRBV28

CDR3 protein: CSAVGTATVGEAFF
CDR3 DNA: TGCAGCGCCGTGGGGACAGCCACTGTAGGTGAAGCTTTCTTT
J gene: TRBJ1-1
clone size: -
D gene: TRBD1
V gene: TRBV29-1

CDR3 protein: CASSLVPTMSSYNEQFF
CDR3 DNA: TGTGCCAGCAGCTTAGTACCCACGATGAGCTCCTACAATGAGCAGTTCTTC
J gene: TRBJ2-1
clone size: -
D gene: -
V gene: TRBV7-2

CDR3 protein: CASSLFPSEQYF
CDR3 DNA: TGTGCCAGCAGCTTGTTCCCTAGCGAGCAGTACTTC
J gene: TRBJ2-7
clone size: few
D gene: -
V gene: TRBV5-6

CDR3 protein: CASSYSAGTPYEQYF
CDR3 DNA: TGTGCCAGCAGTTACTCGGCCGGGACACCTTACGAGCAGTACTTC
J gene: TRBJ2-7
clone size: -
D gene: -
V gene: TRBV6-5

CDR3 protein: CASSITPGFEKLFF
CDR3 DNA: TGTGCCAGCAGCATTACTCCGGGCTTTGAAAAACTGTTTTTT
J gene: TRBJ1-4
clone size: once
D gene: -
V gene: TRBV7-9

CDR3 protein: CASSYAGANTEAFF
CDR3 DNA: TGTGCCAGCAGTTACGCAGGGGCGAACACTGAAGCTTTCTTT
J gene: TRBJ1-1
clone size: -
D gene: -
V gene: TRBV6-5

CDR3 protein: CASSILAELNTEAFF
CDR3 DNA: TGTGCCAGTAGTATTCTTGCGGAGTTGAACACTGAAGCTTTCTTT
J gene: TRBJ1-1
clone size: once
D gene: -
V gene: TRBV19

CDR3 protein: CASSVGNRERPRDEQFF
CDR3 DNA: TGTGCCAGCAGCGTAGGTAACCGGGAGAGACCTCGGGATGAGCAGTTCTTC
J gene: TRBJ2-1
clone size: -
D gene: -
V gene: TRBV9

CDR3 protein: CAIMEQGLGYYGYTF
CDR3 DNA: TGTGCCATCATGGAACAGGGCCTCGGATATTATGGCTACACCTTC
J gene: TRBJ1-2
clone size: -
D gene: -
V gene: TRBV10-3